This TCR beta chain is drawn from a study of blood T cell repertoires in COVID-19. At the level of the study: Samples taken during acute and convalescent COVID-19 were collected in the United States, Italy and Spain. PBMCs, B-cell-depleted T cells, or T cells provided the cDNA or gDNA that made up the material.

As originally analysed: Cell counts per sample came from amplifying reference gene primers. Produced via immunoSEQ multiplex PCR; TCRdb's table is partial and in-frame only. The V and J calls and clone size were taken over from that table, and D and trimming were inferred from the DNA. The sample has around 270,000 clones; approximately 86% are singletons. Sequences were obtained from peripheral blood. The origin of this receptor is a young man with active or convalescent COVID-19.

DNA for the CDR3: TGTGCCAGCACCAAACCGGGACAGGAATACGAGCAGTACTTC. It yields the protein CASTKPGQEYEQYF. V gene TRBV6-5 combines with J gene TRBJ2-7, with 8 bases aligning to TRBD1. The CDR3 covers 14 residues. V dropped 7 bases and J dropped 4; count of bases not matched to a gene: 9. Germline CDR1 reads MNHEY; CDR2 reads SVGAGI.